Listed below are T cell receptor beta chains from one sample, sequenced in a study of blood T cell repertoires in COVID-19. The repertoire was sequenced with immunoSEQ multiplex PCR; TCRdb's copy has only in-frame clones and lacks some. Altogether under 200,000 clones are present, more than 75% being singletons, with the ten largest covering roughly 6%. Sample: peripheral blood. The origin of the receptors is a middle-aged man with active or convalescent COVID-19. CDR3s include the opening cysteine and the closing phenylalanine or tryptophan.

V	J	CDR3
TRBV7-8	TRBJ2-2	CASSLHQGPTGELFF
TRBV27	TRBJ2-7	CASSLGQDYEQYF
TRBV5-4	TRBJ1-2	CASSLGGASGGYTF
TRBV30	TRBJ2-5	CAWSPLEGLYQETQYF
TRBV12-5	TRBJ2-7	CASGFLPGIEQYF
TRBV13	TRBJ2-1	CASSRLVGGRHEQFF
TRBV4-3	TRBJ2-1	CASSQEYDTIYNEQFF
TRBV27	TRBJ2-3	CASSLRTSGTTSTDTQYF
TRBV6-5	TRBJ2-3	CASSYYNTDTQYF
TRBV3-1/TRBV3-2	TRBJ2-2	CASSPRGAPNTGELFF
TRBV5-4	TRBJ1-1	CASSFVAPGGLNTEAFF
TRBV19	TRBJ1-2	CASSRVGRPDGYTF
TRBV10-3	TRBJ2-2	CAISEKPQGVANTGELFF
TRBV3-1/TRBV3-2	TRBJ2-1	CASSQVGLVPFF
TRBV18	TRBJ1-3	CASSRPTGASGNTIYF
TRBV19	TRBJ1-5	CASTPDFLGQPQHF
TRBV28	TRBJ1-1	CASSQPGTEAFF
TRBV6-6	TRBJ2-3	CASSFDTYDSTDTQYF
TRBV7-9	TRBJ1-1	CASSPRGGTEAFF
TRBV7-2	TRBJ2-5	CASSHKRASGTGETQYF
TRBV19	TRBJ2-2	CASSPSAGNTGELFF
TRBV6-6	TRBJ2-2	CASSYQGPGELFF
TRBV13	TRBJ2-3	CASSLVSAGVDTQYF
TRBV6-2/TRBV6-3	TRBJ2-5	CASSYARVQGTQYF
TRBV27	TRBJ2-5	CASSFRRQETQYF
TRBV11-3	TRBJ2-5	CASTTGGWETQYF
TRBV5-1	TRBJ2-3	CASGLIETGSTDTQYF
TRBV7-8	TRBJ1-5	CASSLARIYSNQPQHF
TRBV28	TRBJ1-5	CASSSYVGNRARQPQHF
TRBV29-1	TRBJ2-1	CSERASYNEQFF
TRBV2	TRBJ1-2	CASIEQGYGYTF
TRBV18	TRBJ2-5	CASSLLGTSGIQETQYF
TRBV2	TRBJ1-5	CASSQTRDQPQHF
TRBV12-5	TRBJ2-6	CASGLGHGQGASTGANVLTF
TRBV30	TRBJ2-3	CAWSVTGTSTDTQYF
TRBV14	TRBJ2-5	CASSQEGQGFPAETQYF
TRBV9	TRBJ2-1	CASSVRQSTYNEQFF
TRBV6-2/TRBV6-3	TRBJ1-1	CASSYGQGITEAFF
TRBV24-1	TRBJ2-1	CATSDAYSSYNEQFF
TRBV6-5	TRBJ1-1	CASSYHSYGTEAFF
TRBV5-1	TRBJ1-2	CASSSAGGADGYTF
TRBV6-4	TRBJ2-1	CASSKTGEPYNEQFF
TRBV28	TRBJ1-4	CASSLEAAGTDNEKLFF
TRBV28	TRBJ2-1	CASREQGHEQFF
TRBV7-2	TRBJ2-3	CASSSTPSGTQYF
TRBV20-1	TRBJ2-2	CSASLLAGTGELFF
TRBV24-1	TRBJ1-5	CATSDSRQGRGPQHF
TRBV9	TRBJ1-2	CASSVVSGVGYTF
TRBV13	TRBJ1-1	CASSWEDRENTEAFF
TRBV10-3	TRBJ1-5	CATTPGNQPQHF
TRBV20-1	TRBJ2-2	CSASLFGELFF
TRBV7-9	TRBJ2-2	CASSFPGQGNIGELFF
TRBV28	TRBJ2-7	CASSSAGTGHGEQYF
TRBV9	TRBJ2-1	CASSVEGASYNEQFF